Listed here are 3 T cell receptor beta chains from one sample, sequenced in a study of blood T cell repertoires in COVID-19. Generated by immunoSEQ multiplex PCR, the TCRdb table keeps only in-frame clones and is missing some. The table lists 160,000 or so clones, roughly 81% of them singletons. Material: peripheral blood. The receptors were gathered from a woman aged 45-65 years with COVID-19, enrolled during active disease.

This rearrangement joins TRBV19 to TRBJ2-7, with 7 bases identical to TRBD1. CDR1 LNHDA and CDR2 SQIVND come from the germline V gene (reference sequence). Trimming at V came to 3 bases and at J to 2 bases, leaving 7 bases not matched to a gene. The CDR3 length is 15 residues. The CDR3 loop is CASSIQGQSAYEQYF. The CDR3 nucleotides are TGTGCCAGTAGTATTCAGGGACAGTCAGCCTACGAGCAGTACTTC.

This rearrangement joins TRBV10-1 to TRBJ2-7; the match to TRBD2 covers 9 bases. V dropped 2 bases and J dropped 0; count of bases not matched to a gene: 5. Germline lookup yields CDR1 WNHNN and CDR2 SYGVQD (reference sequence). The CDR3 runs to 16 residues. CDR3 DNA: TGCGCCAGCAGTGAGGTGACTAGCGGCCCCTCCTACGAGCAGTACTTC. Protein: CASSEVTSGPSYEQYF.

V usage is TRBV5-4 and J usage is TRBJ1-6, with 9 bases lining up with TRBD1. Germline V gives CDR1 SGHNT, CDR2 YYREEE (reference sequence). V gave up 3 bases and J gave up 8 bases; unmatched junction bases: 9. The length of the CDR3 is 16 residues. For the CDR3, the DNA is TGTGCCAGCAGCTATGGGACAGGGCATATGGATTCACCCCTCCACTTT. This codes for CASSYGTGHMDSPLHF.